The rows below give T cell receptor beta chains drawn from one sample of a study of Ad26.COV2.S vaccination and SARS-CoV-2 variants. Profiling relied on immunoSEQ multiplex PCR, and the TCRdb table lists in-frame clones only, not all of them. The table lists about 680,000 clones, roughly nine tenths of them singletons. The input for sequencing was peripheral blood, taken in a trial of Ad26.COV2.S vaccine versus placebo. These receptors came from a person between 18 and 65 years old who received the Ad26.COV2.S COVID-19 vaccine or a placebo. Both conserved end residues are part of each CDR3. A D gene is named only where the DNA matches it firmly. Rows may omit the clone size; those that give it use once, few, many or a size class.

TRBJ2-1	once	TRBV6-4	TRBD2	TGTGCCAGCAGTCCGACTAGCGGGGGATCGGATGAGCAGTTCTTC	CASSPTSGGSDEQFF
TRBJ2-5	.	TRBV2	TRBD2	TGTGCCAGCACAGAACTAGCGGGGGTACAAGAGACCCAGTACTTC	CASTELAGVQETQYF
TRBJ2-3	.	TRBV24-1	TRBD1	TGTGCCACCAGTGATAAGGGACAGGGGACAGATACGCAGTATTTT	CATSDKGQGTDTQYF
TRBJ1-2	.	TRBV29-1	.	TGCAGCGTTAACCGGGACACCTCAAACTATGGCTACACCTTC	CSVNRDTSNYGYTF
TRBJ1-2	.	TRBV4-2	.	TGTGCCAGCAGCCAAGATTTCCCAGGCTCTAGGGTCCAAAACTATGGCTACACCTTC	CASSQDFPGSRVQNYGYTF
TRBJ1-6	.	TRBV7-2	.	TGTGCCAGCAGCTTAGGGGATCTTTATTCACCCCTCCACTTT	CASSLGDLYSPLHF
TRBJ2-1	.	TRBV7-9	TRBD2	TGTGCCAGCAGCTTCTTCGGGGGGTCGTACAATGAGCAGTTCTTC	CASSFFGGSYNEQFF
TRBJ1-5	.	TRBV6-5	.	TGTGCCAGCAGTTACAGCGGGACACTCAATCAGCCCCAGCATTTT	CASSYSGTLNQPQHF
TRBJ2-7	few	TRBV4-2	.	TGTGCCAGCAGCCAAGAATGGATCTCCTACGAGCAGTACTTC	CASSQEWISYEQYF
TRBJ2-3	.	TRBV4-2	.	TGTGCCAGCAGCCAAGATCAACAAAGCACAGATACGCAGTATTTT	CASSQDQQSTDTQYF
TRBJ2-5	.	TRBV20-1	.	TGCAGTGCTAGTCCCAACCAAGAGACCCAGTACTTC	CSASPNQETQYF
TRBJ1-1	.	TRBV4-2	TRBD1	TGTGCCAGCAGCAAACGGGACAGGGGATTTGAAGCTTTCTTT	CASSKRDRGFEAFF
TRBJ2-6	.	TRBV10-2	TRBD2	TGCGCCAGCAGAGCGGGGACCATAATCTCTGGGGCCAACGTCCTGACTTTC	CASRAGTIISGANVLTF
TRBJ2-7	.	TRBV27	.	TGTGCCAGCAGTACCATACAGGGCCTCGGGTCCTACGAGCAGTACTTC	CASSTIQGLGSYEQYF
TRBJ1-1	.	TRBV30	.	TGTGCCTGGCTGGACAGCCGAACCCGTGAAGCTTTCTTT	CAWLDSRTREAFF
TRBJ1-2	.	TRBV19	TRBD1	TGTGCCAGTAGTGAGCAGGGGGTAGGCGGCTACACCTTC	CASSEQGVGGYTF
TRBJ1-2	.	TRBV23-1	.	TGCGCCAGCAGTCTCTGGCAGGGAGGCGGCTACACCTTC	CASSLWQGGGYTF
TRBJ1-6	many	TRBV30	.	TGTGCCTGGAAGGCGTCTAGCTCCTATAATTCACCCCTCCACTTT	CAWKASSSYNSPLHF
TRBJ2-3	.	TRBV11-2	.	TGTGCAAGCTCATCCAACACAGATACGCAGTATTTT	CASSSNTDTQYF
TRBJ2-5	once	TRBV6-5	.	TGTGCCAGCAGTCCCCGGGAGACCCAGTACTTC	CASSPRETQYF
TRBJ2-7	.	TRBV27	TRBD1	TGTGCCAGCAGTTTTACCCGGACAGGGGGACACGAGCAGTACTTC	CASSFTRTGGHEQYF
TRBJ2-2	.	TRBV5-1	.	TGCGCCAGCAGCTCCGGGACATCCGGGGAGCTGTTTTTT	CASSSGTSGELFF
TRBJ1-1	.	TRBV18	.	TGTGCCAGCTCACCATCCGGGGGCACTGAAGCTTTCTTT	CASSPSGGTEAFF
TRBJ1-1	.	TRBV18	TRBD1	TGTGCCAGCCTATCGACAGGGTCGGACACTGAAGCTTTCTTT	CASLSTGSDTEAFF
TRBJ2-5	.	TRBV7-9	.	TGTGCCAGCAGCCTTATGCAGGCACAAGAGACCCAGTACTTC	CASSLMQAQETQYF
TRBJ1-1	.	TRBV3-1/TRBV3-2	.	TGTGCCAGCAGCCAGACGAATAGGGGGAGCACTGAAGCTTTCTTT	CASSQTNRGSTEAFF
TRBJ2-7	.	TRBV18	.	TGTGCCAGCTCACCCGCATCAGGGAACGAGCAGTACTTC	CASSPASGNEQYF